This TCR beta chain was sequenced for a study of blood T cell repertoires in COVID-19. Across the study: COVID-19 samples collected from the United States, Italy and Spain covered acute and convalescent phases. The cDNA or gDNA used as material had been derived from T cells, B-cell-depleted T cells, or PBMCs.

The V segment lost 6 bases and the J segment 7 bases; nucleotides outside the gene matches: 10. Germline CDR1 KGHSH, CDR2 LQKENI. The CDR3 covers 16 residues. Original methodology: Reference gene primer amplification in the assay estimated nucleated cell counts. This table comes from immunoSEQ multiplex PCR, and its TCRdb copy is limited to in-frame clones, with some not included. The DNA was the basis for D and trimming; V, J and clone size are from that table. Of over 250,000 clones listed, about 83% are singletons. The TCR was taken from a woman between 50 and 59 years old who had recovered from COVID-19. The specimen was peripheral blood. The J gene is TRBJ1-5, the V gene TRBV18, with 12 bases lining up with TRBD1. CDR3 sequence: CASSPPGQGARQPQHF. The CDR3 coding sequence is TGTGCCAGCTCCCCCCCGGGACAGGGGGCTCGGCAGCCCCAGCATTTT.